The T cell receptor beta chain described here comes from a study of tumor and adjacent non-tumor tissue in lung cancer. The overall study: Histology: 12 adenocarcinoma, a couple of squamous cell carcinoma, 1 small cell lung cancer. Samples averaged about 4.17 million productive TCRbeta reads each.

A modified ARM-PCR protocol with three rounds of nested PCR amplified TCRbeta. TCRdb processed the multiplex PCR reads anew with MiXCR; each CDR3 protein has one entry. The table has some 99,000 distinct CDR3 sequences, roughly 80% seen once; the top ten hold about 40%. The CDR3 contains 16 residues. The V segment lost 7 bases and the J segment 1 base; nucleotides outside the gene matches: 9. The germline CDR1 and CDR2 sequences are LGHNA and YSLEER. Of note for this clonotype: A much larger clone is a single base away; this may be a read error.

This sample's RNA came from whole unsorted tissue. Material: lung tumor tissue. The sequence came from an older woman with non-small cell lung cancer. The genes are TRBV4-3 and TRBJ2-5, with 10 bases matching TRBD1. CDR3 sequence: CASNRGQGGFQETQYF. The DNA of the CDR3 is TGCGCCAGCAACCGAGGACAGGGGGGATTCCAAGAGACCCAGTACTTC.